This T cell receptor beta chain emerged from a study of T cell responses to AZD1222 COVID-19 vaccine. Overall study context: Samples with a second dose at about 4 or about 12 weeks were pooled together. Study-wide results and limits: Baseline serostatus was positive in only a handful of AZD1222 recipients. Donors were chiefly white British, with a greater number of females, and clonal diversity was perhaps underestimated. The CD4 TCRs associated with vaccination extended across spike and predominated at 160-218 and 743-854.

Sequencing was performed with immunoSEQ multiplex PCR; in TCRdb, only in-frame clones are kept and a portion is missing. The sample gives some 130,000 clones, approximately 92% of which show up once; around 3.2% is in the top ten. With 8 bases removed from V and 4 bases from J, the gap between germline ends came to 14 bases. Germline CDR1 SGHAT, CDR2 FQNNGV. The CDR3 loop spans 13 amino acids. Regarding this clone: Antigen: not known.

The clonotype was recovered from an adult in good health. The sample consisted of peripheral blood, taken on day 0 of AZD1222 vaccination. This sequence joins TRBV11-2 and TRBJ1-1; tentatively, D is TRBD1 (6 bases). CDR3 sequence (DNA): TGTGCCAGCCTGAGGGGGGAGAGCACTGAAGCTTTCTTT. Protein sequence: CASLRGESTEAFF. Filled out from reference TRBV11-2 and TRBJ1-1, the complete variable domain reads EAGVAQSPRYKIIEKRQSVAFWCNPISGHATLYWYQQILGQGPKLLIQFQNNGVVDDSQLPKDRFSAERLKGVDSTLKIQPAKLEDSAVYLCASLRGESTEAFFGQGTRLTVV.